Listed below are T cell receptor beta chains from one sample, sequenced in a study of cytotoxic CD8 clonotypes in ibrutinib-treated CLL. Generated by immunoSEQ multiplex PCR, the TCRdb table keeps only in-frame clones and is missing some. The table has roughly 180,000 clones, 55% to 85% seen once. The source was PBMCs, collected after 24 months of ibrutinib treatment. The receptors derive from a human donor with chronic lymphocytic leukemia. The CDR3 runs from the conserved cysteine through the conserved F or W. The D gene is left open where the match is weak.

CDR3: CASSNRDMNTEAFF
J: TRBJ1-1
D: .
V: TRBV5-1

CDR3: CAIRTSGYNEQFF
J: TRBJ2-1
D: TRBD2
V: TRBV10-3

CDR3: CASSFSYEQFF
J: TRBJ2-1
D: .
V: TRBV5-4

CDR3: CASGLMTSGLGEQYF
J: TRBJ2-7
D: TRBD2
V: TRBV12-5

CDR3: CASSDGLAVGYEQYF
J: TRBJ2-7
D: TRBD2
V: TRBV7-2

CDR3: CASSRGPGQGGWEQYF
J: TRBJ2-7
D: TRBD1
V: TRBV4-3

CDR3: CASSPSGVLYNEQFF
J: TRBJ2-1
D: .
V: TRBV7-2

CDR3: CASSPFITGELFF
J: TRBJ2-2
D: .
V: TRBV4-1

CDR3: CASSLEWGTEAFF
J: TRBJ1-1
D: .
V: TRBV7-9

CDR3: CASSQDSREDHYGYTF
J: TRBJ1-2
D: .
V: TRBV4-2

CDR3: CASSQDLRGLTGELFF
J: TRBJ2-2
D: TRBD1
V: TRBV4-3

CDR3: CSVSLGYSNQPQHF
J: TRBJ1-5
D: .
V: TRBV29-1

CDR3: CASSQRDRNFF
J: TRBJ2-1
D: .
V: TRBV7-2

CDR3: CASTGRGREQYF
J: TRBJ2-7
D: .
V: TRBV6-5

CDR3: CSVEDLATEAFF
J: TRBJ1-1
D: .
V: TRBV29-1

CDR3: CASTPGTGSLEQYF
J: TRBJ2-7
D: TRBD1
V: TRBV5-1

CDR3: CASSLFPSGNYEQYF
J: TRBJ2-7
D: TRBD2
V: TRBV7-9

CDR3: CAWTVRGSSGAQYF
J: TRBJ2-3
D: .
V: TRBV30